This T cell receptor (beta chain) was recovered during a study of T cells in Graves' hyperthyroidism and ophthalmopathy. Germline-derived CDR1 and CDR2 are LGHNA and YNFKEQ. The V gene end was trimmed by 2 bases and the J gene end by 3 bases; junction bases not matched to a gene: 5. CDR3 size: 15 residues. The CDR3 regions of TCR beta were amplified from RNA transcripts. Primed by the HTBI set, a first-round RT-PCR was run on the TCR CDR3. TCRdb re-analysed the multiplex PCR reads in MiXCR, keeping a single row per CDR3 protein. The sample yields about 570,000 distinct CDR3 sequences, 14% seen once. This clonotype was detected a few times. Its antigen remains unknown. Study results and caveats: Most thyroid clonotypes with frequency above 0.001 were detected in blood.

The chain joins TRBV4-2 to TRBJ2-7; the match to TRBD1 covers 9 bases. The receptor's source is a middle-aged woman with Graves' hyperthyroidism. Source material: blood. DNA of the CDR3: TGTGCCAGCAGCCAATTGACAGGGGGTCGCTACGAGCAGTACTTC. Translation: CASSQLTGGRYEQYF.